The entry below describes one TCR beta chain. Its antigen is unknown. CDR3 length: 16 residues. CDR1 and CDR2 (germline): SGHDT, YYEEEE. V gave up 2 bases and J gave up 0 bases, with 12 bases separating them. The source of the sample is a study of cytomegalovirus exposure and HLA in healthy donors. Points from the study as a whole: What was likely a sequencing artifact was a cluster of highly shared sequence variants. The only immune exposure information that was available was CMV serostatus.

It was with 60 Vbeta and 13 Jbeta primers that the PCR ran. Profiling relied on immunoSEQ multiplex PCR, and the TCRdb table lists in-frame clones only, not all of them. The sample includes under 200,000 clones, about four fifths of them seen just once. Material: PBMCs. This clonotype was sampled from a woman in her forties or fifties in good health and CMV-seronegative. The rearrangement joins TRBV5-6 to TRBJ2-1; D is ambiguous. In DNA, the CDR3 is TGTGCCAGCAGCTTCTTCGGGTCTAGCTCCTACAATGAGCAGTTCTTC. Protein product: CASSFFGSSSYNEQFF.